The present TCR beta chain was sequenced within a study of blood T cell repertoires in COVID-19. On the study more broadly: PBMCs, B-cell-depleted T cells, or T cells were the source of the cDNA or gDNA that made up the material.

Original methodology: Cell counts per sample came from amplifying reference gene primers. Sequencing was performed with immunoSEQ multiplex PCR; in TCRdb, only in-frame clones are kept and a portion is missing. D and trimming come from the DNA, and the V and J calls and clone size come from that table. The sample has about 140,000 clones; over 75% are singletons. This sequence was found in a man aged 45-60 years with acute or convalescent COVID-19. Sequences were obtained from peripheral blood.

This CDR3 is CATSTQRGAPYEQYF. CDR3 nucleotide sequence: TGTGCCACCAGCACTCAGCGGGGAGCTCCCTACGAGCAGTACTTC. The V gene is TRBV15, the J gene TRBJ2-7, with 7 nucleotides matching TRBD2. The V segment lost 4 bases and the J segment 2 bases; nucleotides outside the gene matches: 8. The CDR3 length is 15 residues. The V gene's germline CDR1 is LNHNV and CDR2 YYDKDF (reference sequence).